The present T cell receptor beta chain was sequenced within a study of response to subunit inactivated influenza vaccine. TCRdb analysed the RT-PCR reads with MiXCR anew, one entry per CDR3 protein. Of 450,000 to 600,000 distinct CDR3 sequences in the sample, 16% were seen once. This clonotype has a count of ten or more. Its antigen is currently unknown. Trimming took 4 bases from V and 5 from J; bases not matched to a gene: 11. Looked up from germline, CDR1 is SGDLS and CDR2 is YYNGEE. The CDR3 loop spans 15 amino acids. Study-level results: It was the authors' suggestion that each seasonal influenza vaccination recruits few new T cells.

This chain links TRBV9 with TRBJ1-2, with 7 bases matching TRBD1. The origin of this receptor is a man between 50 and 69 years old who received an inactivated influenza vaccine. The sequenced sample was CD4+ T cells sorted from PBMCs, obtained less than 30 months after vaccination. CDR3 sequence reads: CASSRTGTAPYGYTF. The CDR3 region has the DNA TGTGCCAGCAGCCGAACCGGGACAGCACCTTATGGCTACACCTTC.